A selection of T cell receptor beta chains follows, all from one sample in a study of T cells in Graves' hyperthyroidism and ophthalmopathy. In TCRdb, the multiplex PCR reads were re-called with MiXCR into one record per CDR3 protein. The sample carries under 750,000 distinct CDR3 sequences, 18% recorded once. Sequencing was carried out using blood. These TCRs come from a woman aged 45-65 years with Graves' hyperthyroidism that later progressed to Graves' ophthalmopathy. Both conserved end residues are part of each CDR3. Clone size, where shown, is once, few, many, or a class for clones that have expanded.

many	TRBV20-1	TRBJ2-7	CSARDRDTFEQYF
NA	TRBV5-1	TRBJ2-2	CASSGGDYFAGELFF
few	TRBV27	TRBJ2-5	CASSSPIQETQYF
NA	TRBV3-1	TRBJ2-1	CASSSRQGPYNEQFF
many	TRBV5-1	TRBJ1-1	CASSLSPTNTEAFF
many	TRBV6-1	TRBJ1-1	CASSEVVGYTEAFF
many	TRBV20-1	TRBJ2-7	CSASPPAYYEQYF
many	TRBV12-3/TRBV12-4	TRBJ1-1	CASSSNRVKDTEAFF
NA	TRBV5-1	TRBJ2-1	CASSWRGGLSYNEQFF
NA	TRBV5-6	TRBJ2-1	CASSLLLAVTYNEQFF
few	TRBV5-1	TRBJ1-6	CASGQGARDSPLHF
NA	TRBV2	TRBJ1-2	CASRGNPGASPF
NA	TRBV19	TRBJ2-3	CATRLARGSSGGFTQYF
NA	TRBV27	TRBJ1-4	CASPLRTGLGKVRKLFF
many	TRBV12-3/TRBV12-4	TRBJ2-3	CASSPHRGDTDTQYF
NA	TRBV20-1	TRBJ2-7	CSARDRVASYEQYF
NA	TRBV5-6	TRBJ1-2	CASRKTGTENNYGYTF
many	TRBV2	TRBJ1-5	CASSEDTQPQHF
many	TRBV7-2	TRBJ2-2	CASSLVRNTGELFF
many	TRBV18	TRBJ1-4	CASSPGGTGNEKLFF
NA	TRBV3-1	TRBJ2-1	CASSRLAGGRNEQFF
many	TRBV20-1	TRBJ2-3	CSAREPKGTDTQYF
many	TRBV3-1	TRBJ2-1	CASSWDESSYNEQFF
NA	TRBV27	TRBJ1-2	CASGGRVEGYTF
NA	TRBV6-2/TRBV6-3	TRBJ2-5	CASSYDSRRPETQYF
many	TRBV20-1	TRBJ1-5	CSARAWREGVGNQPQHF
many	TRBV27	TRBJ2-2	CASSPSGARNTGELFF
many	TRBV10-3	TRBJ1-1	CAITSQTRDTEAFF
NA	TRBV9	TRBJ2-1	CASSVGLAGEQFF
few	TRBV18	TRBJ1-2	CASSPNSTYGYTF